This note documents a single T cell receptor beta chain sequence. Its specificity is not known. This entry is derived from a study of T-cell reconstitution after alpha-beta-depleted transplantation in children. General study results and limits: In patients about two months after transplant, alpha-beta T cells reportedly arose from several hundred expanded graft clones.

Molecular barcoding with unique molecular identifiers was used for the TCRbeta library. Using its own MiXCR run on the PCR reads, TCRdb lists one record per CDR3 protein. The sample carries about 980,000 distinct CDR3 sequences, around 30% recorded once. This CDR3 region has 14 residues. Between the trimmed V and J ends, which lost 3 bases and 5 bases, there was a span of 8 bases. This sequence originates from a boy younger than two who had a stem cell transplant for SCID, so the T cells may come from the graft donor. The specimen was PBMCs, mostly from graft donor cells, collected 360 days after TCRalphabeta/CD19-depleted stem cell transplant. The J gene is TRBJ1-6, the V gene TRBV12-3 or TRBV12-4; no definite D call. This CDR3 is CASSFSDDNSPLHF. The DNA of the CDR3 is TGTGCCAGCAGTTTTTCGGATGATAATTCACCCCTCCACTTT.